This T cell receptor beta chain was profiled in a study of shared clonotypes between healthy human individuals. Study details: Per-donor plates numbered three CD4 naive, three CD4 memory, two CD8 naive and one CD8 memory. Overall study findings and caveats: Around 5% of naive CD4 clonotypes were common to four donors.

Germline loops: CDR1 MNHNY, CDR2 SVGAGI (reference sequence). The CDR3 has 15 amino acids. Trimming took 10 bases from V and 1 from J, leaving 16 bases between them. Concerning this clone itself: Antigen specificity is unknown.

The genomic DNA of each subset was split evenly across several immunoSEQ plates. Method: immunoSEQ multiplex PCR; TCRdb's copy keeps in-frame clones and lacks some. Of around 2.1 million clones listed, roughly 91% are singletons. It was CD45RO-negative cells, positively selected for CCR7, that made up naive CD8 cells, with terminally differentiated effector memory CD45RA+ cells excluded. Within Nashville, Tennessee resided all donors, each a Caucasian adult. The genes are TRBV6-6 and TRBJ2-2; D not resolved. Sequenced input: naive CD8+ T cells from PBMCs. The source of this sequence is a man aged 18 to 30 in good health. Some clones in this sample may be carry-over from other donors' samples. CDR3 in DNA: TGTGCCACTTCTATGGAGACCTGGAACACCGGGGAGCTGTTTTTT. It is translated as CATSMETWNTGELFF.